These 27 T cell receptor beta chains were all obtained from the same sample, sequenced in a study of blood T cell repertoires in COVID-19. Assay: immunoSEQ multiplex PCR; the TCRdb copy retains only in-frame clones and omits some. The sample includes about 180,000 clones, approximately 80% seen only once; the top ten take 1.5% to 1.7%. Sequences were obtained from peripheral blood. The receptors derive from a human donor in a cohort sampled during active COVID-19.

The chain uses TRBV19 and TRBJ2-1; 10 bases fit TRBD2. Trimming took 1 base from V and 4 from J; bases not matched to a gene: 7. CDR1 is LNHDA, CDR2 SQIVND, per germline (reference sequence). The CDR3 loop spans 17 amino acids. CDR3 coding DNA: TGTGCCAGTAGTATAGTACATAGCGGGGGGTATTACAATGAGCAGTTCTTC. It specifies CASSIVHSGGYYNEQFF.

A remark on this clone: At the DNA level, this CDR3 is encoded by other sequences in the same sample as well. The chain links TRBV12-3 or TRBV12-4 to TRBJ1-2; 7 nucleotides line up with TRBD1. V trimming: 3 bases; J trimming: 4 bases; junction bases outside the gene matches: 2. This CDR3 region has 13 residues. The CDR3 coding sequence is TGTGCCAGCAGTTTGGGGGACAGCTATGGCTACACCTTC. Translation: CASSLGDSYGYTF.

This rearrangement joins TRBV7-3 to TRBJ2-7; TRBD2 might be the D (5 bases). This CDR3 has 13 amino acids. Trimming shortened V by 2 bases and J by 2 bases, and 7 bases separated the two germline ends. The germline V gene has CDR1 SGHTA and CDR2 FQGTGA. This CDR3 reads CASSLAGTYEQYF. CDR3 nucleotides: TGTGCCAGCAGCTTAGCCGGGACCTACGAGCAGTACTTC. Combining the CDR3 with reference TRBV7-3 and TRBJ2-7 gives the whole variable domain GAGVSQTPSNKVTEKGKYVELRCDPISGHTALYWYRQSLGQGPEFLIYFQGTGAADDSGLPNDRFFAVRPEGSVSTLKIQRTERGDSAVYLCASSLAGTYEQYFGPGTRLTVT.

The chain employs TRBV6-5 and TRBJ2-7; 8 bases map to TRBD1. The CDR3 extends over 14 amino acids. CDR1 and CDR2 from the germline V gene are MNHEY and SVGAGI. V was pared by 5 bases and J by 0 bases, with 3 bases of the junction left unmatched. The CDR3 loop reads CASSPGQGSYEQYF. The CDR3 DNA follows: TGTGCCAGCAGTCCCGGACAGGGCTCCTACGAGCAGTACTTC.

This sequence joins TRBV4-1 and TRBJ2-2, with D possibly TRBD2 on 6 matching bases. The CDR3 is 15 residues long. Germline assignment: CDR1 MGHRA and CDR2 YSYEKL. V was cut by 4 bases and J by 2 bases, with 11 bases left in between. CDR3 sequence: CASSPGLTNTGELFF. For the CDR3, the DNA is TGCGCCAGCAGCCCGGGACTTACCAACACCGGGGAGCTGTTTTTT.

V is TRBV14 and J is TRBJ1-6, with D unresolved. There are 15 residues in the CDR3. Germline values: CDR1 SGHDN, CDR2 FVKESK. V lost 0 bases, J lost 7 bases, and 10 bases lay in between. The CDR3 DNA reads TGTGCCAGCAGCCAAGAGTACGGGAGCAATTCACCCCTCCACTTT. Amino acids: CASSQEYGSNSPLHF.

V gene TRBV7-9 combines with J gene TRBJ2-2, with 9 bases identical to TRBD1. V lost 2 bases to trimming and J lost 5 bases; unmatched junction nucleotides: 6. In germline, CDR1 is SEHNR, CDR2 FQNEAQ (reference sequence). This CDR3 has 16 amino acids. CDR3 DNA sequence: TGTGCCAGCAGCTTACCCGGGACAGGGAAAACCGGGGAGCTGTTTTTT. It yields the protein CASSLPGTGKTGELFF.

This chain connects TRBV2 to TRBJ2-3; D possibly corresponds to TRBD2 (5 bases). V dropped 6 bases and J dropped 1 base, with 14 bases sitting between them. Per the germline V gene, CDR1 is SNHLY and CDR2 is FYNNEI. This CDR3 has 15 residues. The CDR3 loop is CASRLARLGTDTQYF. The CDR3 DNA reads TGTGCCAGCAGGTTAGCGAGGCTGGGCACAGATACGCAGTATTTT.

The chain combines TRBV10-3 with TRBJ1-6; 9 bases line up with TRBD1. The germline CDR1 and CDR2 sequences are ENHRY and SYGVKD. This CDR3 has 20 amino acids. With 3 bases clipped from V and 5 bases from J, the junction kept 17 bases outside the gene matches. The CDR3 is CAISDRAFLGTGQHNSPLHF. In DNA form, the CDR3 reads TGTGCCATCAGTGATCGGGCGTTTCTAGGGACAGGGCAGCATAATTCACCCCTCCACTTT.

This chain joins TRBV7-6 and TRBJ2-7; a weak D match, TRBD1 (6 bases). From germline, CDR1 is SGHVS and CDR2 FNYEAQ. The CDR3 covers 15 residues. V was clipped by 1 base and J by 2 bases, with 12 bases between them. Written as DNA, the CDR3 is TGTGCCAGCAGCTTAGAGGGGGACCACACCTACGAGCAGTACTTC. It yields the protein CASSLEGDHTYEQYF.

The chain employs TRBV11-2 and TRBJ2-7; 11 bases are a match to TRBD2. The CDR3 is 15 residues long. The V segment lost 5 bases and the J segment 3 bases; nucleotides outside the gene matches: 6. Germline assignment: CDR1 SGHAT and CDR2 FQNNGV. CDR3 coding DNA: TGTGCCAGCAGCATTACTAGCGGGGGTAACTACGAGCAGTACTTC. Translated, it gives CASSITSGGNYEQYF.

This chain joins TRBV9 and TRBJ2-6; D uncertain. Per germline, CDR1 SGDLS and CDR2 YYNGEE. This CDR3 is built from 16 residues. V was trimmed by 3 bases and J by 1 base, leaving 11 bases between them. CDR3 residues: CASSGPQSSGANVLTF. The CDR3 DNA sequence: TGTGCCAGCAGCGGACCACAGTCGTCTGGGGCCAACGTCCTGACTTTC.

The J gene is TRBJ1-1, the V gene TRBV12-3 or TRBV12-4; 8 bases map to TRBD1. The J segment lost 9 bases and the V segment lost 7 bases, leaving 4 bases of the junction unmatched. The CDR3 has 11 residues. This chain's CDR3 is CASNDRGQAFF. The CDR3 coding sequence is TGTGCCAGCAACGACAGGGGACAAGCTTTCTTT.

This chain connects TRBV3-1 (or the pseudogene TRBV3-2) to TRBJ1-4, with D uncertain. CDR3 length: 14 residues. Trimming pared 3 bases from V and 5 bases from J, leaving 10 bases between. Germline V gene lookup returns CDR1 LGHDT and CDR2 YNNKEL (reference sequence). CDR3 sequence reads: CASSHSGRNEKLFF. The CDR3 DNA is TGTGCCAGCAGCCATTCGGGTCGCAATGAAAAACTGTTTTTT.

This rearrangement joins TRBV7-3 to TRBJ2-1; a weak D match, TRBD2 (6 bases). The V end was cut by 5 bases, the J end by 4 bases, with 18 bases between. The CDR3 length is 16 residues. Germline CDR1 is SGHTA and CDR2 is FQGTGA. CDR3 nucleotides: TGTGCCAGCAGCCTCTACCCGGGCGGGGAGTACAATGAGCAGTTCTTC. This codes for CASSLYPGGEYNEQFF.

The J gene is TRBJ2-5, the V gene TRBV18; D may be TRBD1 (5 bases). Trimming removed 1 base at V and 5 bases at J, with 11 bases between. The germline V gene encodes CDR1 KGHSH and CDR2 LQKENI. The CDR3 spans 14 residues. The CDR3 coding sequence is TGTGCCAGCTCACCACGAGATAGGGGCGAGACCCAGTACTTC. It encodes CASSPRDRGETQYF.

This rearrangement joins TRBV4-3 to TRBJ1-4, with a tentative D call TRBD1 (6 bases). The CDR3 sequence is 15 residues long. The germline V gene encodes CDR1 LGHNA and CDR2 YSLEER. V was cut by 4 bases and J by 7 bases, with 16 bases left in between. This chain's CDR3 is CASSLFEGGSEKLFF. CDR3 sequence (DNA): TGCGCCAGCAGCCTATTTGAGGGGGGGAGTGAAAAACTGTTTTTT.

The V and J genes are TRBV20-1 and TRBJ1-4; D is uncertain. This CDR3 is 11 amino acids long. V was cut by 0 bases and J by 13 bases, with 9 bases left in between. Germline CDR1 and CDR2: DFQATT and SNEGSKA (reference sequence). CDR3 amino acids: CSARDGLGLFF. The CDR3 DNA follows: TGCAGTGCTAGAGATGGTCTAGGACTGTTTTTT.

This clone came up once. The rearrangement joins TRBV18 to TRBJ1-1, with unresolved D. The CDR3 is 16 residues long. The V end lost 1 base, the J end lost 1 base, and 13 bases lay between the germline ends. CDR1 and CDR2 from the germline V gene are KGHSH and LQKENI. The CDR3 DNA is TGTGCCAGCTCACCACGTCTGAGTGTCGAGAACACTGAAGCTTTCTTT. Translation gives CASSPRLSVENTEAFF.

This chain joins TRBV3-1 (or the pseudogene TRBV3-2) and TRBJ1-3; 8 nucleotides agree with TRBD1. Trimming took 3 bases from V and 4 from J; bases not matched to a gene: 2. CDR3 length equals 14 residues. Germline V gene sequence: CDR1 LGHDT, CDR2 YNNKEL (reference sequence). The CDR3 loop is CASSQDRVGNTIYF. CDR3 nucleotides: TGTGCCAGCAGCCAGGACAGGGTCGGAAACACCATATATTTT.

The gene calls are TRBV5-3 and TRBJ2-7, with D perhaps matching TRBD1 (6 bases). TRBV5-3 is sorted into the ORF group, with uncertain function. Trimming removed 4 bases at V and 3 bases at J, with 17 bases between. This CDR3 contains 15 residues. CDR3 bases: TGTGCCAGAAGCATACCTCAGGGGCTCCACTACGAGCAGTACTTC. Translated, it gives CARSIPQGLHYEQYF.

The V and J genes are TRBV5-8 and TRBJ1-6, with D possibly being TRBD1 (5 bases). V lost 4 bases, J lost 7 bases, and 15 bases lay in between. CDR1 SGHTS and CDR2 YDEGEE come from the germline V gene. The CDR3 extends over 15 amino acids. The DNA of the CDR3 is TGTGCCAGCAGCACCCCGGGACTGATCAATTCACCCCTCCACTTT. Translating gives CASSTPGLINSPLHF.

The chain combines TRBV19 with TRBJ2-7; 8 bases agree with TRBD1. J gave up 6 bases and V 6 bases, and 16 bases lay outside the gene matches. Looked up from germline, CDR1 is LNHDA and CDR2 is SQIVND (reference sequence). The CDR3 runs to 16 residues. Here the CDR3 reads CASSPFLIQGAGEQYF. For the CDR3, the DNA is TGTGCCAGTAGCCCATTCCTGATCCAGGGGGCCGGCGAGCAGTACTTC.

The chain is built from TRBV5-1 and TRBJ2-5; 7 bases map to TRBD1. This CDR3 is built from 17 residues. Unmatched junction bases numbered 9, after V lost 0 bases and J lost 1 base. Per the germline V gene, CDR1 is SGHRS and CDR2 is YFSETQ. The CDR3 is CASSLGGTDFIQETQYF. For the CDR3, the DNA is TGCGCCAGCAGCTTGGGAGGGACAGACTTTATCCAAGAGACCCAGTACTTC.

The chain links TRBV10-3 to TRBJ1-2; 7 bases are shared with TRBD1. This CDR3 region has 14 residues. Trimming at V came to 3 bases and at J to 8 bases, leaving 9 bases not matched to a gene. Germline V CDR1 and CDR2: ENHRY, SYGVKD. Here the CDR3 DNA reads TGTGCCATCAGTGAAGTGGGACAGCCTACGGGCTACACCTTC. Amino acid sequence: CAISEVGQPTGYTF.

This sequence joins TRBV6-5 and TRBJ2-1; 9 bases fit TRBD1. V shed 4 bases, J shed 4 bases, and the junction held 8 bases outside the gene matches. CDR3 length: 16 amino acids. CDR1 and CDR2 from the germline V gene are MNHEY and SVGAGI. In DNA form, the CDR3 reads TGTGCCAGCAGTTCGTACAGGGGGCTCTTTTACAATGAGCAGTTCTTC. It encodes CASSSYRGLFYNEQFF.

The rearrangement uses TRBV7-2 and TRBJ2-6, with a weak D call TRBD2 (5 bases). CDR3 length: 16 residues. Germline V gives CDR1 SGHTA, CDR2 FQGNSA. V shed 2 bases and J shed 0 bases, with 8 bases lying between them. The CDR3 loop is CASSLFRDSGANVLTF. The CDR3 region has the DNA TGTGCCAGCAGCTTATTTCGGGACTCTGGGGCCAACGTCCTGACTTTC.